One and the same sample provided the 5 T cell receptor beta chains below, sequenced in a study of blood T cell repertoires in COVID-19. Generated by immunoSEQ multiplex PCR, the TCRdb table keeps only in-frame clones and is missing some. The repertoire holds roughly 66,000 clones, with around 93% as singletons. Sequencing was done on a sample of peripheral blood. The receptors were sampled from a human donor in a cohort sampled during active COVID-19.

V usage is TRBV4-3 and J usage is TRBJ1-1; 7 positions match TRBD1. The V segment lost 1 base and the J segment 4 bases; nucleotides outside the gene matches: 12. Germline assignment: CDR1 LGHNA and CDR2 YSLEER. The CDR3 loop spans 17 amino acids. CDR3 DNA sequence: TGCGCCAGCAGCCAAGCCCTTGACAGGGAAAAGCGCACTGAAGCTTTCTTT. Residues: CASSQALDREKRTEAFF.

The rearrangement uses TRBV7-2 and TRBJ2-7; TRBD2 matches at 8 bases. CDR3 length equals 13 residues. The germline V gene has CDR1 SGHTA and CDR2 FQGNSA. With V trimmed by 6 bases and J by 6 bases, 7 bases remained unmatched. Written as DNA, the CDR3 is TGTGCCAGCAGGCCGGGACTAGATGGCGAGCAGTACTTC. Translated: CASRPGLDGEQYF.

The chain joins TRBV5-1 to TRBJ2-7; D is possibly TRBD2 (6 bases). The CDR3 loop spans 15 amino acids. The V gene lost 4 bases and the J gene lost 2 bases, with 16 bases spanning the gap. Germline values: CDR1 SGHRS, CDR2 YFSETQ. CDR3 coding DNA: TGCGCCAGCAGCGGGGGGACTCGCGCCACCTACGAGCAGTACTTC. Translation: CASSGGTRATYEQYF.

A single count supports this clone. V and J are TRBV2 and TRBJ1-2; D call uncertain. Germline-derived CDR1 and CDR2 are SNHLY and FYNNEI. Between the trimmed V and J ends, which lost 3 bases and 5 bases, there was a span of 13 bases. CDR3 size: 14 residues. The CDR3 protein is CASSDSEVIYGYTF. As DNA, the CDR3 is TGTGCCAGCAGTGACTCCGAGGTCATATATGGCTACACCTTC.

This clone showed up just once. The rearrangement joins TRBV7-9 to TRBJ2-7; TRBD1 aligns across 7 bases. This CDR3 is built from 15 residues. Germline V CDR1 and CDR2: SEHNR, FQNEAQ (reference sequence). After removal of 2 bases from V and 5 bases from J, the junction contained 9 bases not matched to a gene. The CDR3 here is CASSLFVTGLHEQYF. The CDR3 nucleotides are TGTGCCAGCAGCTTATTCGTGACAGGGCTTCACGAGCAGTACTTC.